This TCR beta chain was recorded in a study of blood T cell repertoires in COVID-19. The germline V gene has CDR1 LGHDT and CDR2 YNNKEL (reference sequence). The CDR3 runs to 14 residues. The ends were cut back, 2 bases at V and 5 bases at J, with 11 bases in the middle. The authors' processing: Quantification of nucleated cells was approximated via reference gene primer amplification. Only in-frame clones appear in the TCRdb table, and some are missing; sequencing was by immunoSEQ multiplex PCR. V, J and clone size were drawn from that table, and D and trimming were deduced from the DNA. This repertoire shows some 200,000 clones, 86% found once; its top ten account for 3% to 3.5%.

The rearrangement uses TRBV3-1 (or the pseudogene TRBV3-2) and TRBJ2-3; perhaps TRBD1 as D (6 bases). The specimen sequenced was PBMCs or T cells enriched from blood (not recorded which). The clonotype was recovered from a woman aged 45-65 years in a cohort exposed to, infected with or recovered from COVID-19 (not recorded which). CDR3: CASSQFQGQDTQYF. The CDR3 DNA reads TGTGCCAGCAGCCAATTTCAGGGACAAGATACGCAGTATTTT.